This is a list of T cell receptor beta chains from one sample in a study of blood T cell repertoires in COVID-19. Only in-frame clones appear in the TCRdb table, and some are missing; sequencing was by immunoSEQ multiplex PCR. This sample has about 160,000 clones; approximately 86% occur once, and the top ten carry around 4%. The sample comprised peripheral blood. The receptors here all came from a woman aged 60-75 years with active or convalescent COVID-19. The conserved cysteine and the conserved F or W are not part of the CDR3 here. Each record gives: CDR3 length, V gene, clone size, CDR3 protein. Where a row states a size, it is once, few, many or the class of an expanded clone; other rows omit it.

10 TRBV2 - ASSEIPGAQY
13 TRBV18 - ASSKGTGGTDTQY
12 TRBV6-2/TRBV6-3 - ASSYSTQIYGYT
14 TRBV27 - ASSYGSGGGTDTQY
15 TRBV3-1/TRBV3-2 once ASSQEGPSDNTYEQY
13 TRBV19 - ASSFGQGPNQPQH
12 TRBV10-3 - AISEAGGNTEAF
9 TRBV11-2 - ASSPLYEQY
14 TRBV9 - ASSVDHGAGGYGYT
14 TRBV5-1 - ASSWMTGEGNTEAF
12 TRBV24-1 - ATSEGQGLDTQY
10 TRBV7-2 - ASSSFTDTQY
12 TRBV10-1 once ASSLQRSGTEAF
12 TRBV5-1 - ASSTSGGRETQY
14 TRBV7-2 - ASSLRRDRASNEQF
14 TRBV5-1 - ASSLVGGQPNTEAF
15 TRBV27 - ASSLTPLPKGVYGYT
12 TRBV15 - ATSRDIGVTEAF
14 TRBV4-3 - ASSPAGIASGNTIY
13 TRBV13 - ASSLTRTGIYGYT
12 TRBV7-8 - ASSFSQFLYGYT
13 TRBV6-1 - ASSEGGLSVYEQY
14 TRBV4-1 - ASSQDRGVSSYEQY
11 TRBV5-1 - ASSAQVETEAF
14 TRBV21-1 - ASSKAVRVGTGELF
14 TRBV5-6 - ASSLVGGSGVGEQF
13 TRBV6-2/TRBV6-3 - ASSVGRGYGTEAF